Following are 23 T cell receptor beta chains from one sample sequenced in a study of shared clonotypes between healthy human individuals. Clones were sequenced by immunoSEQ multiplex PCR, and TCRdb holds only the in-frame ones, with some missing. Among some 470,000 clones listed, around 78% were seen once. The sequenced material came from PBMCs. Receptors were obtained from a woman aged 35 to 49 in good health. Some clones in this sample may be carry-over from other donors' samples.

This sequence joins TRBV9 and TRBJ2-7; 8 bases fit TRBD1. The CDR3 has 15 amino acids. Trimming at V came to 0 bases and at J to 5 bases, leaving 7 bases not matched to a gene. CDR1 is SGDLS, CDR2 YYNGEE, per germline. The CDR3 sequence: CASSVGPDREHEQYF. CDR3 coding DNA: TGTGCCAGCAGCGTAGGTCCGGACAGGGAGCACGAGCAGTACTTC.

This chain uses TRBV30 with TRBJ2-7; 9 bases map to TRBD1. The CDR3 contains 14 residues. Germline CDR1 and CDR2: GTSNPN and SVGIG (reference sequence). Germline trimming cut 2 bases from V and 4 bases from J; bases unmatched to any gene: 6. CDR3: CAWSKGGQGYEQYF. In DNA, the CDR3 is TGTGCCTGGAGTAAGGGGGGACAGGGTTACGAGCAGTACTTC.

This clone was counted between two and nine times. This chain links TRBV28 with TRBJ1-5; D is perhaps TRBD1 (6 bases). V dropped 5 bases and J dropped 8 bases, with 16 bases sitting between them. In germline, CDR1 is MDHEN, CDR2 SYDVKM. The CDR3 has 14 amino acids. CDR3 DNA: TGTGCCAGCAGTGGACAGCCGAACCGGGAGCCCCAGCATTTT. Translated: CASSGQPNREPQHF.

Notes on this clone: One end of the junction is discordant with germline, which a read error may explain. This chain links TRBV7-8 with TRBJ2-1, with D perhaps matching TRBD2 (5 bases). The germline CDR1 and CDR2 sequences are SGHVS and FQNEAQ. This CDR3 has 13 amino acids. The CDR3 DNA is TGTGCCGGCAGCCTGATAGCGTCAGTTGAGCAGTTCTTC. This gives the protein CAGSLIASVEQFF.

This clone was seen ten or more times. The chain uses TRBV28 and TRBJ2-1; TRBD2 matches at 12 bases. CDR1 and CDR2 (germline): MDHEN, SYDVKM. CDR3 length: 17 residues. Trimming removed 3 bases from V and 8 bases from J; junction bases left unmatched: 11. The CDR3 spells CASSLNPGTSGFDEQFF. Here the CDR3 DNA reads TGTGCCAGCAGTTTGAATCCCGGGACTAGCGGGTTTGATGAGCAGTTCTTC.

This clone was detected ten times or more. CDR3 region: CASVGPLSNTEAFF. The CDR3 nucleotides read TGTGCCAGCGTCGGACCTCTATCGAACACTGAAGCTTTCTTT. The V and J genes are TRBV2 and TRBJ1-1, with D unresolved. V was trimmed by 8 bases and J by 1 base, leaving 14 bases between them. The CDR3 is made up of 14 amino acids. In germline, CDR1 is SNHLY, CDR2 FYNNEI.

This rearrangement joins TRBV28 to TRBJ1-3; 10 bases are a match to TRBD1. The CDR3 is 16 amino acids. V shed 5 bases, J shed 5 bases, and the junction held 9 bases outside the gene matches. Germline lookup yields CDR1 MDHEN and CDR2 SYDVKM. CDR3 residues: CASSRLPGQGRNTIYF. CDR3 bases: TGTGCCAGCAGTCGTCTACCGGGACAGGGGAGAAACACCATATATTTT.

The gene calls are TRBV6-4 and TRBJ2-1; possible D gene TRBD2, 7 bases. Trimming removed 0 bases at V and 10 bases at J, with 13 bases between. The CDR3 runs to 14 residues. Germline loops: CDR1 MRHNA, CDR2 SNTAGT. Here the CDR3 reads CASSDSGRGDEQFF. As DNA, the CDR3 is TGTGCCAGCAGTGACTCAGGGAGGGGGGACGAGCAGTTCTTC.

The chain couples TRBV14 to TRBJ2-2, with unresolved D. This CDR3 contains 12 residues. Between the trimmed V and J ends, which lost 1 base and 6 bases, there was a span of 3 bases. Germline assignment: CDR1 SGHDN and CDR2 FVKESK. DNA of the CDR3: TGTGCCAGCAGCCAAGTGTCCGGGGAGCTGTTTTTT. As protein: CASSQVSGELFF. The variable domain in full, completed from reference TRBV14 and TRBJ2-2, reads EAGVTQFPSHSVIEKGQTVTLRCDPISGHDNLYWYRRVMGKEIKFLLHFVKESKQDESGMPNNRFLAERTGGTYSTLKVQPAELEDSGVYFCASSQVSGELFFGEGSRLTVL.

This chain links TRBV19 with TRBJ2-6; D not resolved. Germline values: CDR1 LNHDA, CDR2 SQIVND (reference sequence). With 7 bases removed from V and 0 bases from J, the gap between germline ends came to 7 bases. The CDR3 length is 14 residues. CDR3 bases: TGTGCCAGTACCCTAAACTCTGGGGCCAACGTCCTGACTTTC. It codes for CASTLNSGANVLTF.

The genes are TRBV29-1 and TRBJ2-3; D gene unclear. This CDR3 comprises 14 residues. The V gene lost 4 bases and the J gene lost 0 bases, with 11 bases spanning the gap. CDR1 and CDR2 from the germline V gene are SQVTM and ANQGSEA. The CDR3 DNA sequence: TGCAGCGTTGGCGGCCAGACTAGCACAGATACGCAGTATTTT. Translating gives CSVGGQTSTDTQYF.

J is TRBJ1-2 and V is TRBV28; D is ambiguous. Germline loops: CDR1 MDHEN, CDR2 SYDVKM. The CDR3 has 14 residues. Between the trimmed V and J ends, which lost 2 bases and 3 bases, there was a span of 10 bases. The DNA of the CDR3 is TGTGCCAGCAGTTTAGGTCAGTTCCACTATGGCTACACCTTC. This gives the protein CASSLGQFHYGYTF.

V usage is TRBV5-1 and J usage is TRBJ2-5, with D tentatively TRBD1 (5 bases). CDR3 size: 13 residues. Trimming removed 4 bases at V and 5 bases at J, with 12 bases between. The germline CDR1 and CDR2 sequences are SGHRS and YFSETQ. The CDR3 is CASSPSGPETQYF. Written as DNA, the CDR3 is TGCGCCAGCAGCCCCTCAGGGCCCGAGACCCAGTACTTC. The complete variable domain, with remaining parts taken from reference TRBV5-1 and TRBJ2-5, reads KAGVTQTPRYLIKTRGQQVTLSCSPISGHRSVSWYQQTPGQGLQFLFEYFSETQRNKGNFPGRFSGRQFSNSRSEMNVSTLELGDSALYLCASSPSGPETQYFGPGTRLLVL.

The J gene is TRBJ1-4, the V gene TRBV18; weak D call: TRBD1 (6 bases). In germline, CDR1 is KGHSH, CDR2 LQKENI. This CDR3 is 14 amino acids long. Between the trimmed V and J ends, which lost 6 bases and 0 bases, there was a span of 8 bases. CDR3 nucleotides: TGTGCCAGCTCCACAGGGCCAACTAATGAAAAACTGTTTTTT. Translated: CASSTGPTNEKLFF.

In this sample, this clone turned up a few times. The gene calls are TRBV29-1 and TRBJ1-5; 7 bases fit TRBD1. Germline V gene lookup returns CDR1 SQVTM and CDR2 ANQGSEA. The CDR3 is 12 amino acids. The V segment lost 5 bases and the J segment 5 bases; nucleotides outside the gene matches: 3. The CDR3, as DNA: TGCAGCGTTACTACAGGGGATCAGCCCCAGCATTTT. Protein sequence: CSVTTGDQPQHF.

The table lists this clone with a few counts. The V call is TRBV6-5, the J call TRBJ2-7; D uncertain. The CDR3 has 14 residues. In germline, CDR1 is MNHEY, CDR2 SVGAGI. V lost 7 bases and J lost 7, with 20 bases in between. CDR3 DNA: TGTGCCAGCAAAGAGGTCGACACTTCGAGGGAGCAGTACTTC. It specifies CASKEVDTSREQYF.

This clone was recorded once. This sequence joins TRBV7-9 and TRBJ2-7, with D tentatively TRBD2 (5 bases). Germline V gene data show CDR1 as SEHNR and CDR2 as FQNEAQ (reference sequence). This CDR3 spans 14 amino acids. Trimming took 4 bases from V and 6 from J, leaving 16 bases between them. The CDR3 is CASSSTSGWIEQYF. The DNA for the CDR3 is TGTGCCAGCAGCTCCACTAGTGGGTGGATCGAGCAGTACTTC.

V and J are TRBV19 and TRBJ2-1, with D maybe TRBD2 (6 bases). The V end was cut by 1 base, the J end by 3 bases, with 7 bases between. Looked up from germline, CDR1 is LNHDA and CDR2 is SQIVND (reference sequence). CDR3 size: 14 residues. The CDR3 protein is CASSIAGVYNEQFF. CDR3 DNA: TGTGCCAGTAGTATAGCGGGAGTCTACAATGAGCAGTTCTTC.

This chain links TRBV15 with TRBJ1-5; D possibly corresponds to TRBD1 (6 bases). With 3 bases removed from V and 4 bases from J, the gap between germline ends came to 10 bases. In germline, CDR1 is LNHNV, CDR2 YYDKDF (reference sequence). The CDR3 has 14 residues. The CDR3 nucleotides read TGTGCCACCAGCAGGTCCAGGGGTAATCAGCCCCAGCATTTT. It translates to CATSRSRGNQPQHF.

The chain links TRBV19 to TRBJ2-7; maybe TRBD2 (5 bases). Looked up from germline, CDR1 is LNHDA and CDR2 is SQIVND (reference sequence). The CDR3 is made up of 14 amino acids. V was clipped by 7 bases and J by 3 bases, with 16 bases between them. DNA for the CDR3: TGTGCCAGTAATCGGGGTCCGGTGGACTACGAGCAGTACTTC. It yields the protein CASNRGPVDYEQYF.

The J gene is TRBJ2-7, the V gene TRBV28, with 9 bases fitting TRBD1. The CDR3 sequence is 14 residues long. Per germline, CDR1 MDHEN and CDR2 SYDVKM. The junction had 5 bases not matched to a gene; V was cut back by 6 bases and J by 2 bases. CDR3 sequence: CASRGDRVPYEQYF. The CDR3 DNA follows: TGTGCCAGCAGGGGGGACAGGGTACCCTACGAGCAGTACTTC. The full variable domain, rest sourced from reference TRBV28 and TRBJ2-7, is DVKVTQSSRYLVKRTGEKVFLECVQDMDHENMFWYRQDPGLGLRLIYFSYDVKMKEKGDIPEGYSVSREKKERFSLILESASTNQTSMYLCASRGDRVPYEQYFGPGTRLTVT.

This chain uses TRBV28 with TRBJ2-5; tentatively, D is TRBD1 (6 bases). V was clipped by 2 bases and J by 2 bases, with 9 bases between them. Germline V gives CDR1 MDHEN, CDR2 SYDVKM. This CDR3 spans 14 amino acids. As DNA, the CDR3 is TGTGCCAGCAGTTTACCTGGACAGCAAGAGACCCAGTACTTC. As protein: CASSLPGQQETQYF.

This rearrangement joins TRBV11-2 to TRBJ2-3; TRBD2 aligns across 9 bases. Trimming cost V 5 bases and J 4 bases; bases outside gene matches: 7. Germline CDR1 and CDR2: SGHAT and FQNNGV. There are 15 residues in the CDR3. The CDR3 coding sequence is TGTGCCAGCAGCCGCGGGGGGGGAACCGCAGATACGCAGTATTTT. Protein product: CASSRGGGTADTQYF.